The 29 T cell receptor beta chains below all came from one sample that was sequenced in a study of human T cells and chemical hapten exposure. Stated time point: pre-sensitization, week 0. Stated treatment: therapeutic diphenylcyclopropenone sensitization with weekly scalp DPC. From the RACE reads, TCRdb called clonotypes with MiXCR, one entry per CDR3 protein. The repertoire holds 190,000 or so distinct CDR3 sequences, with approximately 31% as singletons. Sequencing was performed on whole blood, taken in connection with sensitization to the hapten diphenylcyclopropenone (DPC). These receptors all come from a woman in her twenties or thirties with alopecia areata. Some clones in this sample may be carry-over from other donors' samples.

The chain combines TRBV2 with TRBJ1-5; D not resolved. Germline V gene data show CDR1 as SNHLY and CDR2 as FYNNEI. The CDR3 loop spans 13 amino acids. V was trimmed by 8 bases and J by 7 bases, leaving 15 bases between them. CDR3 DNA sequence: TGTGCCAGCTTACGCGGGAGCGGGCAGCCCCAGCATTTT. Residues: CASLRGSGQPQHF.

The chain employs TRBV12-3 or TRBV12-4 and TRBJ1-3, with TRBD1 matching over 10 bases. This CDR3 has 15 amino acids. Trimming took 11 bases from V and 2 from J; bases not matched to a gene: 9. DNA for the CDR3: TGTGCCTTTCGGACAGGGGGACTCCCTGGAAACACCATATATTTT. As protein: CAFRTGGLPGNTIYF.

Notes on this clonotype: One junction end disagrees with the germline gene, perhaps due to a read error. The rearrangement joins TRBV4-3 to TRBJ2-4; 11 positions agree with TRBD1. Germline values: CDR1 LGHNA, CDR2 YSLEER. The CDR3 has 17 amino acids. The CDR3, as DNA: TGTGCCAGCAGCCAAGCGGACAGGGGGCTAGCCAAAAACATTCAGTACTTC. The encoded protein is CASSQADRGLAKNIQYF.

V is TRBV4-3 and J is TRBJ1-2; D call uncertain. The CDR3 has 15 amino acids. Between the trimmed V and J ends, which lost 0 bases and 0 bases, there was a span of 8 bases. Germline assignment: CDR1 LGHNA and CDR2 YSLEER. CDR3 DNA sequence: TGCGCCAGCAGCCAAGACGTAACGGCTAACTATGGCTACACCTTC. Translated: CASSQDVTANYGYTF.

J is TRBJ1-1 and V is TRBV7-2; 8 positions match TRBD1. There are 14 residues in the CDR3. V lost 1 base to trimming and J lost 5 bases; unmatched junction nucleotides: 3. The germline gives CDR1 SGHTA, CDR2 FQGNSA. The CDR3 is CASSLGTGTTEAFF. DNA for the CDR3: TGTGCCAGCAGCTTAGGGACAGGGACTACTGAAGCTTTCTTT.

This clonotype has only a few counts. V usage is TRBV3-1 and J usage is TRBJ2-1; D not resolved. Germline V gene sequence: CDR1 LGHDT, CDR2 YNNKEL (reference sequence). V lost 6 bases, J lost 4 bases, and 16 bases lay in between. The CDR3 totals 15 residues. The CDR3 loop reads CASSLDFTEYNEQFF. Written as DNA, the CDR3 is TGTGCCAGCAGTCTAGACTTCACCGAATACAATGAGCAGTTCTTC.

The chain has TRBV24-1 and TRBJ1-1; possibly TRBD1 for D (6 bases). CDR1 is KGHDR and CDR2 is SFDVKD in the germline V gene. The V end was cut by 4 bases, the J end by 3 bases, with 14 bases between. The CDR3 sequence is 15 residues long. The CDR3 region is CATSEGAMPYTEAFF. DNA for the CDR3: TGTGCCACCAGTGAGGGGGCGATGCCTTACACTGAAGCTTTCTTT.

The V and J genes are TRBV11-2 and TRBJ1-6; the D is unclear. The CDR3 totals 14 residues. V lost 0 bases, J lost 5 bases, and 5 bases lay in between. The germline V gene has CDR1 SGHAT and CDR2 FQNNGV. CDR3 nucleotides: TGTGCCAGCAGCTTAGAGAGGGATAATTCACCCCTCCACTTT. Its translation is CASSLERDNSPLHF.

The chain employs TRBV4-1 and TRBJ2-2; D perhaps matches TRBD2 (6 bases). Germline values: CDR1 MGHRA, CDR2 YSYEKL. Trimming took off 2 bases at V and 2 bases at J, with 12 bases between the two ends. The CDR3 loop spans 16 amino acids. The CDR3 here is CASSQSGTSNTGELFF. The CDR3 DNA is TGCGCCAGCAGCCAATCTGGGACTTCTAACACCGGGGAGCTGTTTTTT.

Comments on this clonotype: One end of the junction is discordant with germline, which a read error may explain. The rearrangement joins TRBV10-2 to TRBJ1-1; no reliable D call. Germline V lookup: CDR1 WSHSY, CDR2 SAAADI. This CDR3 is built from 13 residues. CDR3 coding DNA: TGCGCCAGCAGTGACGTGGCGAACACTGAAACTTTCTTT. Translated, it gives CASSDVANTETFF.

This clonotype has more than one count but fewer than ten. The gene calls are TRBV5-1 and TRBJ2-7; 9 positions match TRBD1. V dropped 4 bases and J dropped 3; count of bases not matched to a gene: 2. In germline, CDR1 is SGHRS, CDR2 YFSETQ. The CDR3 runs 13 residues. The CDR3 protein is CASSPDRGYEQYF. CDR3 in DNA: TGCGCCAGCAGCCCGGACAGGGGCTACGAGCAGTACTTC.

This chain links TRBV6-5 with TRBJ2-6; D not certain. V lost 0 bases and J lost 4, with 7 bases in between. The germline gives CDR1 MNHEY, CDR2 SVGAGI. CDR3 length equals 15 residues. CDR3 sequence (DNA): TGTGCCAGCAGTTACTCTTCGAGCGGGGCCAACGTCCTGACTTTC. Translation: CASSYSSSGANVLTF.

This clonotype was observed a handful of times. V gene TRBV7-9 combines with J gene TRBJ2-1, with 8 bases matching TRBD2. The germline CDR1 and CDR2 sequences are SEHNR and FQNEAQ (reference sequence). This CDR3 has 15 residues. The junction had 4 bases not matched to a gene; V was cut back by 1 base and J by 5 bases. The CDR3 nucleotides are TGTGCCAGCAGCTTAGAGAAAGCGGGAGACAATGAGCAGTTCTTC. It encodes CASSLEKAGDNEQFF. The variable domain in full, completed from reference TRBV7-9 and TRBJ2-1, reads DTGVSQNPRHKITKRGQNVTFRCDPISEHNRLYWYRQTLGQGPEFLTYFQNEAQLEKSRLLSDRFSAERPKGSFSTLEIQRTEQGDSAMYLCASSLEKAGDNEQFFGPGTRLTVL.

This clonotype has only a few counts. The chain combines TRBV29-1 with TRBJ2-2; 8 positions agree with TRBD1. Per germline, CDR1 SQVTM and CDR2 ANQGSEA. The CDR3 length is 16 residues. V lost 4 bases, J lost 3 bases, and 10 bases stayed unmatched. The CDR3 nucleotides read TGCAGCGTTGGGGGGACAGGCCAGGCCTACACCGGGGAGCTGTTTTTT. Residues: CSVGGTGQAYTGELFF.

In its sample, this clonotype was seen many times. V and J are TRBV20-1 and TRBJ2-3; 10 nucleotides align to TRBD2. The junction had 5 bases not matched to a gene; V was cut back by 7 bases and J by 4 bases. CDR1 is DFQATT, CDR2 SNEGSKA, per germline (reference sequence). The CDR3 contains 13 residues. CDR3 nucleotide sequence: TGCAGTGGGAGCGGGGGGGCCTCAGATACGCAGTATTTT. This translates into CSGSGGASDTQYF.

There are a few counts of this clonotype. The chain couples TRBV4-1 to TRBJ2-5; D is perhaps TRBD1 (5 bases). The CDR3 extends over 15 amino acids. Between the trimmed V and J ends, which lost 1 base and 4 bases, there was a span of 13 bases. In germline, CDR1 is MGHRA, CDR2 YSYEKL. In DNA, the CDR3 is TGCGCCAGCAGCCAAGTAAATCCAGGGATAGAGACCCAGTACTTC. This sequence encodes CASSQVNPGIETQYF.

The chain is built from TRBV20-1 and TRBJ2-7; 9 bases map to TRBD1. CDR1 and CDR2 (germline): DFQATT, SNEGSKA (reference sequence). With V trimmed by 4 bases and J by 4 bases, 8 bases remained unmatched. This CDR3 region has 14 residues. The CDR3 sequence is CSANTDRGWYEQYF. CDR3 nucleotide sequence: TGCAGTGCTAACACGGACAGGGGCTGGTACGAGCAGTACTTC.

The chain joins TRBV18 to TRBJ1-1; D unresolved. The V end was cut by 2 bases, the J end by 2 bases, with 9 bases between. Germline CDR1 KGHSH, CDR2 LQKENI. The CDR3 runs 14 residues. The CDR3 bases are TGTGCCAGCTCACCATTGATCAGCAACACTGAAGCTTTCTTT. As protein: CASSPLISNTEAFF.

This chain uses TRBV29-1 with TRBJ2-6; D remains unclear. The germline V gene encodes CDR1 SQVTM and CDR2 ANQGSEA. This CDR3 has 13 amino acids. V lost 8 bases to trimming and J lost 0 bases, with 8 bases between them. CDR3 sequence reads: CSTSVSGANVLTF. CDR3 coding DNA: TGCAGCACGAGCGTCTCTGGGGCCAACGTCCTGACTTTC.

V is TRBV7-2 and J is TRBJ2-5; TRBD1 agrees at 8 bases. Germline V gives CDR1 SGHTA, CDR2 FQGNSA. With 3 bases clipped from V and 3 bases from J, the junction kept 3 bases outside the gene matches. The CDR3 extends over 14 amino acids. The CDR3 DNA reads TGTGCCAGCAGCTTCCAGGGGGCGGAAGAGACCCAGTACTTC. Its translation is CASSFQGAEETQYF.

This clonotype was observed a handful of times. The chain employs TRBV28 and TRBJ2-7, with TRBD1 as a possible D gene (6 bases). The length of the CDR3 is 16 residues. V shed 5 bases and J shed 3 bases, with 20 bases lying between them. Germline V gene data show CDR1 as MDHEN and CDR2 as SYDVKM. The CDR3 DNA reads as TGTGCCAGCAGTCCTGAAGACAGGAGAGTGGGCTACGAGCAGTACTTC. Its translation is CASSPEDRRVGYEQYF.

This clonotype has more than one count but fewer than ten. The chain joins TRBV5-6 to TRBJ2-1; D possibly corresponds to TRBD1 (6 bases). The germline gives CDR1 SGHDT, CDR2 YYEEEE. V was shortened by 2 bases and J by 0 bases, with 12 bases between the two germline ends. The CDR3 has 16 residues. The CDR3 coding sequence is TGTGCCAGCAGCTTCGACAGGTTTAGCTCCTACAATGAGCAGTTCTTC. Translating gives CASSFDRFSSYNEQFF.

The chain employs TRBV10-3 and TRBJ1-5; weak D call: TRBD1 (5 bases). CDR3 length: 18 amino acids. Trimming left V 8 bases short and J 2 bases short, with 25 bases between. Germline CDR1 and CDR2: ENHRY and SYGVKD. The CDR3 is CAIPSGQGDLSRNQPQHF. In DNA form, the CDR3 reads TGTGCCATCCCATCGGGGCAGGGTGACCTATCGCGCAATCAGCCCCAGCATTTT.

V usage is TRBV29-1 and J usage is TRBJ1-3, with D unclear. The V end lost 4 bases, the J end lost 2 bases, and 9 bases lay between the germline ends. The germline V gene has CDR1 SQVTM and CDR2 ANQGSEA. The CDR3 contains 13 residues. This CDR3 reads CSVGDSTGNTIYF. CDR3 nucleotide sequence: TGCAGCGTTGGGGATTCGACTGGAAACACCATATATTTT.

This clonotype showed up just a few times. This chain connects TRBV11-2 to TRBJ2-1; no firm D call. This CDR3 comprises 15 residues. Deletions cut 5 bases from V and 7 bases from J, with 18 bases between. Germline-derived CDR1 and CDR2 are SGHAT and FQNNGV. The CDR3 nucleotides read TGTGCCAGCAGCCCCCTCACGAACATACGGAATGAGCAGTTCTTC. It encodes CASSPLTNIRNEQFF.

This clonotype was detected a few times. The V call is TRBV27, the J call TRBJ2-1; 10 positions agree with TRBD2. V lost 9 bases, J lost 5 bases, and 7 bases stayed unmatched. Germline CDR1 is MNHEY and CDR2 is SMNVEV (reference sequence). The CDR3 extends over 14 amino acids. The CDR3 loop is CASSLAGDHNEQFF. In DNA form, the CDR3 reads TGTGCCAGTTCGCTAGCGGGGGACCACAATGAGCAGTTCTTC.

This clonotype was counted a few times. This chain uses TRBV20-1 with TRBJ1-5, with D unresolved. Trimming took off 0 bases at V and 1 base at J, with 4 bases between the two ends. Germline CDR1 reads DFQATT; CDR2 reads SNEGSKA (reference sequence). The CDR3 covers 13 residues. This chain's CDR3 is CSARDTSNQPQHF. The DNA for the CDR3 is TGCAGTGCTAGAGATACAAGCAATCAGCCCCAGCATTTT.

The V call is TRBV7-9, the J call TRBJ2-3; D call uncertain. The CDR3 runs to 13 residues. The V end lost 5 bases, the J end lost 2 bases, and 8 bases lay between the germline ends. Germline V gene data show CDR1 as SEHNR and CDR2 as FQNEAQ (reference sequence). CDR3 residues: CASSRPLTDTQYF. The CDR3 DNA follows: TGTGCCAGCAGCCGCCCCCTCACAGATACGCAGTATTTT. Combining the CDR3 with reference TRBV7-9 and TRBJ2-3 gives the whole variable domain DTGVSQNPRHKITKRGQNVTFRCDPISEHNRLYWYRQTLGQGPEFLTYFQNEAQLEKSRLLSDRFSAERPKGSFSTLEIQRTEQGDSAMYLCASSRPLTDTQYFGPGTRLTVL.

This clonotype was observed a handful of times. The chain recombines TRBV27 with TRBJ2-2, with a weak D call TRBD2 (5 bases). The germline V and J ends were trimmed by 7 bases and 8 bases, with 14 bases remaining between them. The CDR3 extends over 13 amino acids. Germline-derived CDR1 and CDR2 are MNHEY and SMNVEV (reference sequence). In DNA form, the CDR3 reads TGTGCCAGCACCCCCCCGGGAAGGGGGGAGCTGTTTTTT. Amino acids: CASTPPGRGELFF.